This entry lists 26 T cell receptor beta chains sequenced from one sample in a study of blood T cell repertoires in COVID-19. This table comes from immunoSEQ multiplex PCR, and its TCRdb copy is limited to in-frame clones, with some not included. The sample yields about 170,000 clones, under 90% seen once. Sequencing input: peripheral blood. These receptors originate from a woman in her sixties or seventies with COVID-19, enrolled during active disease.

This clone has more than one count but fewer than ten. The chain uses TRBV19 and TRBJ2-7, with 7 bases that match TRBD2. Germline V gene lookup returns CDR1 LNHDA and CDR2 SQIVND (reference sequence). This CDR3 has 15 residues. J gave up 2 bases and V 5 bases, and 9 bases lay outside the gene matches. CDR3 nucleotide sequence: TGTGCCAGTAGTTCCCGACTAGCTGGAACCTACGAGCAGTACTTC. This translates into CASSSRLAGTYEQYF.

V usage is TRBV7-9 and J usage is TRBJ2-2; 10 nucleotides match TRBD2. The J segment lost 0 bases and the V segment lost 3 bases, leaving 4 bases of the junction unmatched. The CDR3 totals 17 residues. CDR1 and CDR2 from the germline V gene are SEHNR and FQNEAQ (reference sequence). CDR3 region: CASSFASGSANTGELFF. CDR3 coding DNA: TGTGCCAGCAGCTTTGCTAGCGGGAGCGCGAACACCGGGGAGCTGTTTTTT.

This clone was seen once. The gene calls are TRBV27 and TRBJ1-5; D may be TRBD1 (5 bases). Trimming shortened V by 6 bases and J by 1 base, and 19 bases separated the two germline ends. Germline CDR1 is MNHEY and CDR2 is SMNVEV (reference sequence). This CDR3 has 17 residues. CDR3 in amino acids: CASSKTGTWLSNQPQHF. CDR3 coding DNA: TGTGCCAGCAGCAAGACGGGGACTTGGTTAAGCAATCAGCCCCAGCATTTT.

This clone was seen once. The V and J genes are TRBV11-2 and TRBJ2-7; 7 nucleotides agree with TRBD2. This CDR3 is 15 amino acids long. V gave up 2 bases and J gave up 0 bases; unmatched junction bases: 4. Germline CDR1 SGHAT, CDR2 FQNNGV. Here the CDR3 DNA reads TGTGCCAGCAGCTTAATGTCGGGGGGCTCCTACGAGCAGTACGTC. Amino acids: CASSLMSGGSYEQYV.

This chain joins TRBV9 and TRBJ2-3; 15 bases align to TRBD2. The CDR3 runs to 21 residues. Per the germline V gene, CDR1 is SGDLS and CDR2 is YYNGEE. Losses at the gene ends were 1 base for V and 4 bases for J; bases not matched to a gene: 16. CDR3 DNA: TGTGCCAGCAGCGTAACCCCCTGGACTAGCGGGAGGGCAAGGATGGCAGATACGCAGTATTTT. Translated, it gives CASSVTPWTSGRARMADTQYF.

The chain carries TRBV7-6 and TRBJ2-2; 8 nucleotides align to TRBD2. The CDR3 runs to 16 residues. Germline V gene lookup returns CDR1 SGHVS and CDR2 FNYEAQ. The V gene end was trimmed by 8 bases and the J gene end by 3 bases; junction bases not matched to a gene: 11. CDR3 sequence: CASRASGSSHTGELFF. The CDR3 coding sequence is TGTGCCAGCCGGGCTAGCGGGTCCTCACACACCGGGGAGCTGTTTTTT.

CDR3 DNA sequence: TGTGCCAGCAGCCCCTTGGTGGCGGGAGGTCAGGACGAGCAGTACTTC. Translated: CASSPLVAGGQDEQYF. The V call is TRBV5-6, the J call TRBJ2-7, with 8 bases aligning to TRBD2. CDR1 and CDR2 (germline): SGHDT, YYEEEE. The CDR3 covers 16 residues. Trimming took 4 bases from V and 5 from J; bases not matched to a gene: 14. The full variable domain, rest sourced from reference TRBV5-6 and TRBJ2-7, is DAGVTQSPTHLIKTRGQQVTLRCSPKSGHDTVSWYQQALGQGPQFIFQYYEEEERQRGNFPDRFSGHQFPNYSSELNVNALLLGDSALYLCASSPLVAGGQDEQYFGPGTRLTVT.

This clone appeared a few times. The J gene is TRBJ2-7, the V gene TRBV4-1; maybe TRBD2 (5 bases). CDR1 is MGHRA and CDR2 is YSYEKL in the germline V gene. V was pared by 11 bases and J by 7 bases, with 24 bases between. The CDR3 length is 14 residues. Here the CDR3 DNA reads TGCGCCTCAAGCCGCGGAGGTGATTGGGGAGAGCAGTACTTC. Protein sequence: CASSRGGDWGEQYF.

The V call is TRBV6-1, the J call TRBJ1-5, with D possibly being TRBD1 (5 bases). V was pared by 2 bases and J by 10 bases, with 9 bases between. The CDR3 length is 12 residues. From germline, CDR1 is MNHNS and CDR2 SASEGT. The CDR3 nucleotides read TGTGCCAGCAGTGAATCGTGGGGCCCCCAGCATTTT. It specifies CASSESWGPQHF.

This clone was picked up one time. The chain combines TRBV7-3 with TRBJ2-5; possible D gene TRBD2, 7 bases. V was shortened by 1 base and J by 4 bases, with 13 bases between the two germline ends. This CDR3 has 15 amino acids. Looked up from germline, CDR1 is SGHTA and CDR2 is FQGTGA. The CDR3 coding sequence is TGTGCCAGCAGCTTAAGCGGGGGCGCGGGAGAGACCCAGTACTTC. Protein sequence: CASSLSGGAGETQYF.

The V gene is TRBV9, the J gene TRBJ1-4, with D tentatively TRBD1 (5 bases). The CDR3 extends over 13 amino acids. With 4 bases removed from V and 10 bases from J, the gap between germline ends came to 14 bases. Per germline, CDR1 SGDLS and CDR2 YYNGEE. CDR3 protein: CASSSRTGGKLFF. The CDR3 DNA reads TGTGCCAGCAGCTCCAGAACGGGGGGAAAACTGTTTTTT.

This chain joins TRBV6-2 or TRBV6-3 and TRBJ1-2; D perhaps matches TRBD1 (6 bases). Trimming left V 0 bases short and J 8 bases short, with 13 bases between. The CDR3 length is 14 residues. Germline V lookup: CDR1 MNHEY, CDR2 SVGEGT. In nucleotides, the CDR3 is TGTGCCAGCAGTTACTCGATCAGGGGTAGCGGCTACACCTTC. It codes for CASSYSIRGSGYTF.

A remark on this clone: Within the sample, other DNA sequences also encode this same CDR3. This rearrangement joins TRBV7-2 to TRBJ1-6; the match to TRBD1 covers 9 bases. The CDR3 contains 15 residues. V dropped 4 bases and J dropped 7; count of bases not matched to a gene: 5. Germline-derived CDR1 and CDR2 are SGHTA and FQGNSA. The CDR3 sequence is CASSSGTGRNSPLHF. For the CDR3, the DNA is TGTGCCAGCAGCTCTGGGACAGGGAGGAATTCACCCCTCCACTTT.

V gene TRBV7-2 combines with J gene TRBJ1-6; possible D gene TRBD1, 6 bases. Germline V gene data show CDR1 as SGHTA and CDR2 as FQGNSA. The CDR3 length is 15 residues. Trimming removed 1 base at V and 6 bases at J, with 10 bases between. The CDR3 region has the DNA TGTGCCAGCAGCTTAGTAGGACAGTCTAATTCACCCCTCCACTTT. Translation gives CASSLVGQSNSPLHF. The full variable domain, rest sourced from reference TRBV7-2 and TRBJ1-6, is GAGVSQSPSNKVTEKGKDVELRCDPISGHTALYWYRQSLGQGLEFLIYFQGNSAPDKSGLPSDRFSAERTGGSVSTLTIQRTQQEDSAVYLCASSLVGQSNSPLHFGNGTRLTVT.

The gene calls are TRBV14 and TRBJ1-1, with D maybe TRBD1 (5 bases). The CDR3 totals 17 residues. In germline, CDR1 is SGHDN, CDR2 FVKESK. Trimming stripped 4 bases from V and 2 bases from J, with 20 bases between. The CDR3 bases are TGTGCCAGCAGCCGTGGACATTCTGGCCCTTTTAACACTGAAGCTTTCTTT. The encoded protein is CASSRGHSGPFNTEAFF. Full variable domain (rest looked up from reference TRBV14 and TRBJ1-1): EAGVTQFPSHSVIEKGQTVTLRCDPISGHDNLYWYRRVMGKEIKFLLHFVKESKQDESGMPNNRFLAERTGGTYSTLKVQPAELEDSGVYFCASSRGHSGPFNTEAFFGQGTRLTVV.

This chain joins TRBV5-1 and TRBJ2-3; TRBD2 agrees at 10 bases. This CDR3 spans 17 amino acids. V shed 1 base and J 1 base; nucleotides not matched to a gene: 6. Germline assignment: CDR1 SGHRS and CDR2 YFSETQ. CDR3 sequence reads: CASSLSPLAGGTDTQYF. Here the CDR3 DNA reads TGCGCCAGCAGCTTGTCCCCTCTAGCGGGGGGCACAGATACGCAGTATTTT.

A single count supports this clone. The chain has TRBV19 and TRBJ1-2; 11 bases map to TRBD1. Trimming at V came to 8 bases and at J to 3 bases, leaving 8 bases not matched to a gene. CDR3 length: 15 amino acids. Germline V gene sequence: CDR1 LNHDA, CDR2 SQIVND (reference sequence). CDR3 nucleotides: TGTGCCAGTTACTACCCGGGACAGGGGGACTATGGCTACACCTTC. This gives the protein CASYYPGQGDYGYTF.

The chain uses TRBV7-9 and TRBJ1-1; no firm D call. This CDR3 contains 16 residues. CDR1 and CDR2 from the germline V gene are SEHNR and FQNEAQ (reference sequence). V was pared by 2 bases and J by 4 bases, with 17 bases between. CDR3 amino acids: CASSLFGEVKATEAFF. The DNA of the CDR3 is TGTGCCAGCAGCTTATTTGGTGAGGTGAAGGCCACTGAAGCTTTCTTT. Full variable domain (outside the CDR3, taken from reference TRBV7-9 and TRBJ1-1): DTGVSQNPRHKITKRGQNVTFRCDPISEHNRLYWYRQTLGQGPEFLTYFQNEAQLEKSRLLSDRFSAERPKGSFSTLEIQRTEQGDSAMYLCASSLFGEVKATEAFFGQGTRLTVV.

The chain combines TRBV5-5 with TRBJ1-2, with D perhaps matching TRBD1 (5 bases). The V gene lost 0 bases and the J gene lost 4 bases, with 25 bases spanning the gap. CDR3 length: 19 amino acids. CDR1 is SGHKS, CDR2 YYEKEE, per germline (reference sequence). The CDR3 reads CASSLDATGEFLTLYGYTF. The DNA for the CDR3 is TGTGCCAGCAGCTTGGACGCTACGGGGGAGTTTTTAACCCTCTATGGCTACACCTTC.

The chain combines TRBV7-9 with TRBJ2-7; 8 bases are a match to TRBD1. The CDR3 has 14 amino acids. The V segment lost 4 bases and the J segment 1 base; nucleotides outside the gene matches: 3. CDR1 and CDR2 from the germline V gene are SEHNR and FQNEAQ (reference sequence). CDR3 residues: CASSYRQGSYEQYF. DNA for the CDR3: TGTGCCAGCAGCTACCGACAGGGGTCCTACGAGCAGTACTTC. Supplemented by reference TRBV7-9 and TRBJ2-7, the full variable domain reads DTGVSQNPRHKITKRGQNVTFRCDPISEHNRLYWYRQTLGQGPEFLTYFQNEAQLEKSRLLSDRFSAERPKGSFSTLEIQRTEQGDSAMYLCASSYRQGSYEQYFGPGTRLTVT.

This clone was seen a single time. The V call is TRBV10-3, the J call TRBJ2-1; TRBD1 matches at 8 bases. V was clipped by 1 base and J by 12 bases; unmatched bases: 5. The CDR3 totals 13 residues. The germline V gene has CDR1 ENHRY and CDR2 SYGVKD. The CDR3 is CAISEFAGTGQFF. In DNA, the CDR3 is TGTGCCATCAGTGAGTTCGCCGGGACAGGGCAGTTCTTC.

For the CDR3, the DNA is TGTGCCTGGGGCCTCGCGGGAGGGTACGAGCAGTACTTC. This translates into CAWGLAGGYEQYF. The chain combines TRBV30 with TRBJ2-7; the match to TRBD2 covers 9 bases. The germline V gene has CDR1 GTSNPN and CDR2 SVGIG (reference sequence). This CDR3 comprises 13 residues. Trimming took 5 bases from V and 4 from J; bases not matched to a gene: 6.

The rearrangement uses TRBV28 and TRBJ1-4; 9 bases are shared with TRBD1. From germline, CDR1 is MDHEN and CDR2 SYDVKM. The CDR3 totals 15 residues. V shed 7 bases, J shed 7 bases, and the junction held 10 bases outside the gene matches. The CDR3: CASTPPGQGFEKLFF. In DNA, the CDR3 is TGTGCCAGCACACCCCCTGGACAGGGGTTTGAAAAACTGTTTTTT.

The chain joins TRBV10-3 to TRBJ2-6, with 7 bases aligning to TRBD1. This CDR3 spans 15 amino acids. The germline gives CDR1 ENHRY, CDR2 SYGVKD. After removal of 6 bases from V and 0 bases from J, the junction contained 2 bases not matched to a gene. The CDR3 DNA sequence: TGTGCCATCAGCGACAGGGTCTCTGGGGCCAACGTCCTGACTTTC. It yields the protein CAISDRVSGANVLTF.

The CDR3 here is CASSLPGAPQGDTQYF. As DNA, the CDR3 is TGTGCCAGCAGCTTACCGGGAGCACCGCAGGGAGATACGCAGTATTTT. The chain has TRBV7-8 and TRBJ2-3; a weak D match, TRBD2 (6 bases). There are 16 residues in the CDR3. CDR1 is SGHVS, CDR2 FQNEAQ, per germline. V was pared by 2 bases and J by 5 bases, with 17 bases between.

The rearrangement joins TRBV18 to TRBJ2-1; D is uncertain. The CDR3 is made up of 15 amino acids. Trimming took off 2 bases at V and 7 bases at J, with 15 bases between the two ends. CDR1 and CDR2 (germline): KGHSH, LQKENI. In nucleotides, the CDR3 is TGTGCCAGCTCACCATACGGCGGTAATAGGAATGAGCAGTTCTTC. Translated: CASSPYGGNRNEQFF.